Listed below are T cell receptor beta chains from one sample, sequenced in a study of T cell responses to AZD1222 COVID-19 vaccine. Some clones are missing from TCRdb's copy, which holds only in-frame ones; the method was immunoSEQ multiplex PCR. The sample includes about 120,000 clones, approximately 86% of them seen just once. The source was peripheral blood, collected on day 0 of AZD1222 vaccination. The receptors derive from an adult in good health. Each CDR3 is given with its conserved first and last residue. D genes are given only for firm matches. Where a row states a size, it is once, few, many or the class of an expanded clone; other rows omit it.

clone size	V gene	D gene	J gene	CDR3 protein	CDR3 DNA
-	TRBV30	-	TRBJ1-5	CAWSGPNSNQPQHF	TGTGCCTGGAGCGGACCGAATAGCAATCAGCCCCAGCATTTT
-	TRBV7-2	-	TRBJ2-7	CASSLSNEQYF	TGTGCCAGCAGCTTATCTAACGAGCAGTACTTC
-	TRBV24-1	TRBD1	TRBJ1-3	CATRDRAGNTIYF	TGTGCCACCAGGGACAGGGCTGGAAACACCATATATTTT
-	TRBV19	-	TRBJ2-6	CASSPRDLDFSGANVLTF	TGTGCCAGTAGTCCACGGGACTTAGATTTCTCTGGGGCCAACGTCCTGACTTTC
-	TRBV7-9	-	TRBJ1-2	CASSRLTGQPTSYTF	TGTGCCAGCAGCCGACTAACCGGACAGCCGACATCCTACACCTTC
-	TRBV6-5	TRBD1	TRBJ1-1	CASSPRRGRNTEAFF	TGTGCCAGCAGTCCCCGGAGGGGGCGAAACACTGAAGCTTTCTTT
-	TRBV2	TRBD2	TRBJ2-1	CASMKREARNNEQFF	TGTGCCAGCATGAAGCGGGAGGCCCGTAACAATGAGCAGTTCTTC
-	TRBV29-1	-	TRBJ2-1	CSVVAVNNEQFF	TGCAGCGTTGTAGCGGTAAACAATGAGCAGTTCTTC
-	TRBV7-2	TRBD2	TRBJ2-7	CASSFGGRAGSEQYF	TGTGCCAGCAGCTTTGGAGGGAGGGCTGGGAGCGAGCAGTACTTC
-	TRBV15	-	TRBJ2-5	CATSRGSGGEETQYF	TGTGCCACCAGCAGAGGGAGCGGAGGTGAAGAGACCCAGTACTTC
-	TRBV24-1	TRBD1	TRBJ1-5	CATSDQSGGNQPQHF	TGTGCCACCAGTGACCAATCAGGGGGTAATCAGCCCCAGCATTTT
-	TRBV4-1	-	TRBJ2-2	CASSQDQLVPGELFF	TGCGCCAGCAGCCAGGACCAGCTAGTCCCCGGGGAGCTGTTTTTT
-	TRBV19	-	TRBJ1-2	CASSPPGSYGYTF	TGTGCCAGTAGTCCTCCGGGGTCCTATGGCTACACCTTC
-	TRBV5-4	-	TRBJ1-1	CASSLAGSLDTEAFF	TGTGCCAGCAGCTTGGCCGGCTCGTTGGACACTGAAGCTTTCTTT
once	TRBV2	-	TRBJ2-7	CASSERLAPVEQYF	TGTGCCAGCAGTGAAAGGCTAGCCCCAGTCGAGCAGTACTTC
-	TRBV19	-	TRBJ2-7	CASSMAGEESYEQYF	TGTGCCAGTAGTATGGCCGGGGAAGAAAGCTACGAGCAGTACTTC
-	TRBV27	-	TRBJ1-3	CASSKGVPGNTIYF	TGTGCCAGCAGTAAGGGTGTTCCTGGAAACACCATATATTTT
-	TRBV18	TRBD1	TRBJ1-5	CASSFDRAQPQHF	TGTGCCAGCTCGTTCGACAGGGCCCAGCCCCAGCATTTT
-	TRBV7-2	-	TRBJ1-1	CASSSHGTTEAFF	TGTGCCAGCAGCTCCCACGGGACGACTGAAGCTTTCTTT
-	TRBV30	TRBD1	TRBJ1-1	CAWGAGGMKLNTEAFF	TGTGCCTGGGGGGCAGGGGGGATGAAATTGAACACTGAAGCTTTCTTT
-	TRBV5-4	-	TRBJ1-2	CASSLVSDKGYGYTF	TGTGCCAGCAGCTTGGTTTCAGATAAGGGCTATGGCTACACCTTC
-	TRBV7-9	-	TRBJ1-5	CASSLGGIRNQPQHF	TGTGCCAGCAGCTTAGGGGGTATTAGGAATCAGCCCCAGCATTTT
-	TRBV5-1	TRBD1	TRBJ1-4	CASSQWTGGNNEKLFF	TGCGCCAGCAGCCAGTGGACAGGGGGTAATAATGAAAAACTGTTTTTT
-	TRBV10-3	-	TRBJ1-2	CATGQGRPDGYTF	TGTGCCACCGGCCAGGGGCGCCCCGATGGCTACACCTTC
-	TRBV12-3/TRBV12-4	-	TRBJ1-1	CASSFGGLIGAFF	TGTGCCAGCAGTTTTGGGGGTCTAATCGGAGCTTTCTTT
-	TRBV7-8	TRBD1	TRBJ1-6	CASSRGQGSYNSPLHF	TGTGCCAGCAGCCGTGGACAGGGCTCCTATAATTCACCCCTCCACTTT
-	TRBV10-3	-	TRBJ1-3	CAISESGGGNTIYF	TGTGCCATCAGTGAGTCGGGCGGTGGAAACACCATATATTTT
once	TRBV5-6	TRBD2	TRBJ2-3	CASRAWAGGPSADTQYF	TGTGCCAGCAGGGCGTGGGCGGGAGGGCCCTCCGCAGATACGCAGTATTTT
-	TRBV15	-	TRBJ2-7	CATSSRGNEQYF	TGTGCCACCAGCAGTAGGGGGAACGAGCAGTACTTC
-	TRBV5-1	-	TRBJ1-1	CASSLTGTVNTEAFF	TGCGCCAGCAGCTTGACCGGGACCGTGAACACTGAAGCTTTCTTT
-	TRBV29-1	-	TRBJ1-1	CSVSGQVGTEAFF	TGCAGCGTTTCCGGACAAGTTGGAACTGAAGCTTTCTTT
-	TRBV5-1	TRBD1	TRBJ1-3	CASSSTGDGNTIYF	TGCGCCAGCAGCTCCACAGGGGATGGAAACACCATATATTTT
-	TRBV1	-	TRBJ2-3	CTSSHLQGTQYF	TGCACCAGCAGCCACCTACAAGGTACGCAGTATTTT
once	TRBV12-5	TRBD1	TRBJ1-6	CASGPGQGANSPLHF	TGTGCTAGTGGTCCCGGACAGGGGGCTAATTCACCCCTCCACTTT
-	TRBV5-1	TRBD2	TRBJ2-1	CASSLSPSGRYNEQFF	TGCGCCAGCAGCTTAAGTCCTAGCGGGAGGTACAATGAGCAGTTCTTC
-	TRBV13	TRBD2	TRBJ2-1	CASRGGRTYNEQFF	TGTGCCAGCCGGGGAGGGAGGACCTACAATGAGCAGTTCTTC
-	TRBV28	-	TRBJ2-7	CASMVSGSYEQYF	TGTGCCAGCATGGTGTCCGGGTCCTACGAGCAGTACTTC